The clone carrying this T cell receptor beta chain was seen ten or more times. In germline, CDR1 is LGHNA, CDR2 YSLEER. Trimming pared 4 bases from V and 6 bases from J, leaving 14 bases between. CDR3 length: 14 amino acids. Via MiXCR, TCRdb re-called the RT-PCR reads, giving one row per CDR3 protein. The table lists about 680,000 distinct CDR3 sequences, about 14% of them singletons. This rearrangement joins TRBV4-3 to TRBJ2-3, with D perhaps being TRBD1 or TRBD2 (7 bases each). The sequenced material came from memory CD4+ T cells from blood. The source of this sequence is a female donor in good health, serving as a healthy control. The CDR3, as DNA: TGCGCCAGCAGCCTTTCAGGGGGGGCCGATACGCAGTATTTT. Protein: CASSLSGGADTQYF.